This T cell receptor beta chain was sequenced in a study of blood T cells in healthy people across ages. A remark on this clonotype: What it binds is unknown.

Researchers isolated at least 6.5 million PBMCs per sample. Study conclusions and caveats: Estimates drawn from one million T cells were deemed to understate diversity.

Germline CDR1 is SGHTA and CDR2 is FQGNSA. CDR3 size: 14 residues. V lost 5 bases, J lost 6 bases, and 16 bases lay in between. Alongside a J-beta primer mix, a sample-barcoded 5' primer served in a second PCR lasting roughly 7 to 11 cycles. Every cDNA molecule bore a tag from a template-switch adaptor containing 12 random nucleotides. MiXCR, applied by TCRdb to the 5' RACE reads, yields one record per CDR3 protein. The sample yields about 1.5 million distinct CDR3 sequences, approximately 43% seen once. The receptor comes from a woman younger than 35 in good health. The sequenced material came from blood. This chain joins TRBV7-2 and TRBJ1-1; TRBD1 is a possible D gene (5 bases). The CDR3 bases are TGTGCCAGCAGCATGACGAGGGGACTAGCTGAAGCTTTCTTT. Protein: CASSMTRGLAEAFF.